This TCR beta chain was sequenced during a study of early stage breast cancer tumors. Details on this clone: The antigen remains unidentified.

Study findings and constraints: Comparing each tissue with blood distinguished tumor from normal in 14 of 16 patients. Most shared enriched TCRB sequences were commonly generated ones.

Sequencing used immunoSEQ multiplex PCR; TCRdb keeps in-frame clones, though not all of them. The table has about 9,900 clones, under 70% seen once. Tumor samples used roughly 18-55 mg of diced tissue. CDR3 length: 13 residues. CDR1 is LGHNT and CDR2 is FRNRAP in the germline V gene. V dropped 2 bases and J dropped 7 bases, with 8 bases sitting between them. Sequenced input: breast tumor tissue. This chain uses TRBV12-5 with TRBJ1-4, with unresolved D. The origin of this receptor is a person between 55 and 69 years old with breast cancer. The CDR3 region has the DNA TGTGCTAGTGGTTTGTATGGATTTGAAAAACTGTTTTTT. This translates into CASGLYGFEKLFF.